The entry below describes one T cell receptor (beta chain). This clone was observed a handful of times. Its target antigen remains unknown. No base quality information exists; no much larger clone differs at one position. This specimen comes from a study of T cells in localized non-small cell lung cancer (dated by TCRdb to the early 2020s). Looking at the study overall: T cell repertoires of a few hundred early-stage NSCLC patients were analyzed, with tumors being compared against uninvolved tumor-adjacent lungs. NSCLC patients had a mean age of roughly 66 years, and around 130 were male and 85 to 110 female. The cohort consisted of approximately 220 treatment-naive NSCLC patients whose localized lung tumors had been resected.

Between the V and J ends, shortened by 5 bases and 8 bases respectively, the junction contains 21 bases. Via the germline V gene, CDR1 is SGHNT and CDR2 YENEEA. The CDR3 starts with the cysteine, ends with the phenylalanine, and has 15 residues. Only CDR3 DNA is held: 45 bases, read in frame from base 1. TCR beta CDR3 regions were sequenced from DNA using the immunoSEQ Assay. The paper's processing steps were these. T cell density was computed as TCR beta template counts normalized to usable DNA estimated by amplifying housekeeping genes. Richness was estimated with the preseqR package, extrapolating to 400,000 templates for PBMC samples and 120,000 templates for tissue samples. Clonality was calculated as one minus Pielou's evenness. Tissue-enriched TCRs were identified through differential abundance testing performed on productive amino-acid clonotypes, with a minimum total count of 5 and an alpha of 0.1. The Jaccard Index and the Morisita Overlap Index were used to measure how much the repertoires overlapped between compartments. TCR beta CDR3s were clustered by GLIPH together with public tetramer-defined viral CDR3s, and at least three viral sequences plus V-gene enrichment were required for viral motifs. Not all clones reach the TCRdb copy of this immuneACCESS table, which keeps in-frame sequences only. Checked studies attribute under half of the gap to unresolved V genes and leave the rest unexplained. V and J calls and clone size follow that table, whereas D and trimming were derived from the DNA. For this sample there are some 900 clones; roughly 24% appear just once. Jointly, the top ten make up 30% to 35% of the sample.

At diagnosis, tumor, uninvolved tumor-adjacent lung and peripheral blood were collected and then preserved as a mix of FFPE and fresh-frozen material. What the study reported, not specific to this receptor: A median of 57 of the top 100 tumor clones were detected in paired uninvolved adjacent lung, and around 30 of these tumor clones were also found among the top 100 clones of the paired uninvolved adjacent lung. Since the design was exploratory, TCR variables were selected using unadjusted p-values with no false-discovery rate correction. Uninvolved tumor-adjacent lung showed the highest T cell clonality, higher than tumor, which suggests more focused antigenic responses in the uninvolved tumor-adjacent lung. Longer overall survival was associated with higher T cell density in blood, whereas shorter survival was associated with higher clonality in adjacent lung. Because multi-region tumor sequencing was not performed, intratumor heterogeneity could not be ruled out.

The V and J genes are TRBV11-3 and TRBJ1-2; no D gene can be assigned with confidence. The source of this sequence is an older female donor with stage I lung adenocarcinoma. The specimen comprised lung tumor tissue, sampled before any cancer treatment. The CDR3 amino acid sequence is: CASSLSDTRSDGYTF. Here is the DNA: TGTGCCAGCAGCCTGTCTGACACCCGAAGCGACGGCTACACCTTC. With the portions outside the CDR3 filled from the reference TRBV11-3 and TRBJ1-2 genes, the complete variable region becomes EAGVVQSPRYKIIEKKQPVAFWCNPISGHNTLYWYLQNLGQGPELLIRYENEEAVDDSQLPKDRFSAERLKGVDSTLKIQPAELGDSAVYLCASSLSDTRSDGYTFGSGTRLTVV.